What follows are 26 T cell receptor beta chains derived from one specimen sequenced in a study of T-cell memory formation after mild COVID-19. MiXCR, run by TCRdb on the 5' RACE reads, gives a single entry per CDR3 protein. This sample has 250,000 to 300,000 distinct CDR3 sequences, with 15% to 20% found just once. The sequencing input was PBMCs or a T cell subset sorted from them (not recorded which). These receptors all stem from a man younger than 35 who had mild COVID-19 (a few samples of this study predate the infection). Cell type and time point are not known.

The chain carries TRBV3-1 and TRBJ1-1, with 9 bases matching TRBD1. This CDR3 is built from 16 residues. The V and J ends lost 1 base and 1 base, in that order; junction bases with no gene match: 4. Germline CDR1 is LGHDT and CDR2 is YNNKEL (reference sequence). CDR3 in DNA: TGTGCCAGCAGCCAAGTTTGGGGACAGGGGAACACTGAAGCTTTCTTT. Translated: CASSQVWGQGNTEAFF.

This clonotype was seen a few times. The chain employs TRBV20-1 and TRBJ2-5; D is ambiguous. Germline CDR1 DFQATT, CDR2 SNEGSKA (reference sequence). V lost 4 bases to trimming and J lost 4 bases, with 10 bases between them. The CDR3 length is 12 residues. CDR3 loop: CSANGASETQYF. The CDR3 DNA follows: TGCAGTGCTAACGGAGCGTCAGAGACCCAGTACTTC.

The sample holds many counts of this clonotype. The V gene is TRBV7-2, the J gene TRBJ2-6, with unresolved D. The CDR3 extends over 16 amino acids. V lost 1 base to trimming and J lost 0 bases, with 7 bases between them. CDR1 and CDR2 (germline): SGHTA, FQGNSA. The CDR3, as DNA: TGTGCCAGCAGCTTAGGACATTTCTCTGGGGCCAACGTCCTGACTTTC. It codes for CASSLGHFSGANVLTF.

The rearrangement joins TRBV12-3 or TRBV12-4 to TRBJ2-3; TRBD1 aligns across 11 bases. V was pared by 3 bases and J by 7 bases, with 6 bases of the junction left unmatched. The CDR3 loop spans 15 amino acids. This CDR3 is CASSLGDRGSYTQYF. In DNA form, the CDR3 reads TGTGCCAGCAGTTTGGGGGACAGGGGGTCCTATACGCAGTATTTT.

This clonotype was counted between two and nine times. The V gene is TRBV7-2, the J gene TRBJ2-7; TRBD1 matches at 9 bases. The CDR3 sequence is 14 residues long. V was clipped by 8 bases and J by 3 bases; unmatched bases: 8. Germline V gene data show CDR1 as SGHTA and CDR2 as FQGNSA. The CDR3, as DNA: TGTGCCAGCGGACTGGGACAGGGTATCTACGAGCAGTACTTC. This encodes CASGLGQGIYEQYF.

This clonotype was seen more than once but under ten times. V usage is TRBV7-6 and J usage is TRBJ2-5; D is ambiguous. There are 15 residues in the CDR3. Trimming pared 4 bases from V and 1 base from J, leaving 13 bases between. CDR1 and CDR2 (germline): SGHVS, FNYEAQ. CDR3 in amino acids: CASSSPTDRQETQYF. DNA for the CDR3: TGTGCCAGCAGCTCCCCGACTGACCGCCAAGAGACCCAGTACTTC.

This chain joins TRBV7-2 and TRBJ2-7, with a weak D call TRBD1 (5 bases). The V gene lost 8 bases and the J gene lost 7 bases, with 12 bases spanning the gap. Germline loops: CDR1 SGHTA, CDR2 FQGNSA. The CDR3 totals 11 residues. The CDR3 is CASGAVREQYV. The CDR3 bases are TGTGCCAGCGGGGCTGTGAGGGAGCAGTACGTC.

The chain has TRBV5-1 and TRBJ2-1; the match to TRBD1 covers 7 bases. The CDR3 has 15 amino acids. CDR1 is SGHRS and CDR2 is YFSETQ in the germline V gene. Losses at the gene ends were 5 bases for V and 0 bases for J; bases not matched to a gene: 5. The CDR3 loop reads CASRPTGTSYNEQFF. DNA for the CDR3: TGCGCCAGCAGGCCGACAGGGACCTCCTACAATGAGCAGTTCTTC.

This clonotype was seen only a few times. The chain has TRBV7-2 and TRBJ1-4, with D hard to call. CDR1 and CDR2 from the germline V gene are SGHTA and FQGNSA. V was trimmed by 4 bases and J by 4 bases, leaving 13 bases between them. The CDR3 runs to 15 residues. The CDR3 is CASSSPGNLNEKLFF. CDR3 coding DNA: TGTGCCAGCAGCTCCCCCGGGAACCTTAATGAAAAACTGTTTTTT.

This clonotype has more than one count but fewer than ten. The chain carries TRBV12-5 and TRBJ2-1; D not resolved. Germline V gene sequence: CDR1 LGHNT, CDR2 FRNRAP. CDR3 size: 18 residues. V shed 0 bases and J shed 4 bases, with 19 bases lying between them. DNA of the CDR3: TGTGCTAGTGGTTTGGTACATGAACGGCGGACGAATTACAATGAGCAGTTCTTC. This sequence encodes CASGLVHERRTNYNEQFF.

This clonotype was detected only a few times. The chain employs TRBV28 and TRBJ1-2, with D hard to call. V lost 5 bases, J lost 5 bases, and 6 bases lay in between. CDR3 size: 11 residues. CDR1 is MDHEN, CDR2 SYDVKM, per germline. DNA of the CDR3: TGTGCCAGCAGTGACAAGTATGGCTACACCTTC. As protein: CASSDKYGYTF.

There are a few counts of this clonotype. This chain connects TRBV6-6 to TRBJ1-6, with TRBD1 matching 9 bases. The ends lost 4 bases at V and 4 bases at J; junction bases unmatched: 5. The V gene's germline CDR1 is MNHNY and CDR2 SVGAGI (reference sequence). The CDR3 extends over 16 amino acids. The CDR3 is CASSLSGTGYNSPLHF. The CDR3 nucleotides read TGTGCCAGCAGTTTATCGGGGACAGGGTATAATTCACCCCTCCACTTT.

The chain carries TRBV29-1 and TRBJ1-1; no reliable D call. Germline values: CDR1 SQVTM, CDR2 ANQGSEA. Trimming cost V 4 bases and J 0 bases, with 9 bases left between them. CDR3 length: 13 amino acids. The CDR3 loop is CSVVRTVNTEAFF. DNA of the CDR3: TGCAGCGTTGTTAGGACGGTGAACACTGAAGCTTTCTTT.

This chain connects TRBV4-3 to TRBJ2-6; 7 nucleotides align to TRBD2. The trim removed 1 base at V and 0 bases at J, leaving 0 bases unmatched. The germline gives CDR1 LGHNA, CDR2 YSLEER. There are 16 residues in the CDR3. In nucleotides, the CDR3 is TGCGCCAGCAGCCAAGGGGAGGGCTCTGGGGCCAACGTCCTGACTTTC. Translation: CASSQGEGSGANVLTF.

This chain links TRBV6-5 with TRBJ1-1, with no clear D. This CDR3 region has 13 residues. V gave up 5 bases and J gave up 7 bases, with 14 bases separating them. Germline values: CDR1 MNHEY, CDR2 SVGAGI. The CDR3 is CASSTTGSREAFF. For the CDR3, the DNA is TGTGCCAGCAGTACGACGGGTTCTCGTGAAGCTTTCTTT.

The chain uses TRBV5-5 and TRBJ2-2, with D unclear. The CDR3 has 15 residues. Germline V gene data show CDR1 as SGHKS and CDR2 as YYEKEE (reference sequence). The V and J ends lost 2 bases and 0 bases respectively, with 8 bases between them. DNA for the CDR3: TGTGCCAGCAGCTTAATGGGGACGAACACCGGGGAGCTGTTTTTT. It encodes CASSLMGTNTGELFF.

This clonotype was detected a few times. The rearrangement uses TRBV5-1 and TRBJ2-3, with D perhaps TRBD2 (5 bases). This CDR3 has 16 amino acids. Germline assignment: CDR1 SGHRS and CDR2 YFSETQ. Trimming stripped 0 bases from V and 7 bases from J, with 18 bases between. CDR3 DNA sequence: TGCGCCAGCAGCTTGGGGAGCCGGGGTCCCGGGCATACGCAGTATTTT. This encodes CASSLGSRGPGHTQYF.

This clonotype was observed a handful of times. The chain is built from TRBV4-1 and TRBJ1-4; D remains ambiguous. Germline CDR1 reads MGHRA; CDR2 reads YSYEKL. The CDR3 has 15 amino acids. V lost 4 bases and J lost 8, with 17 bases in between. The CDR3 DNA reads as TGCGCCAGCAGCCTGACCGGGGTCCCGTGGGAAAAACTGTTTTTT. It translates to CASSLTGVPWEKLFF.

In this sample, this clonotype turned up many times. CDR3 nucleotides: TGCAGTGCTAGAGATCGGGACGGATCCTACGAGCAGTACTTC. This gives the protein CSARDRDGSYEQYF. The chain joins TRBV20-1 to TRBJ2-7; D is tentatively TRBD1 or TRBD2 (5 bases each). Trimming left V 0 bases short and J 1 base short, with 10 bases between. The germline gives CDR1 DFQATT, CDR2 SNEGSKA (reference sequence). The CDR3 is made up of 14 amino acids.

The chain is built from TRBV6-6 and TRBJ1-2, with D maybe TRBD1 (6 bases). The CDR3 is 14 residues long. Per the germline V gene, CDR1 is MNHNY and CDR2 is SVGAGI (reference sequence). V was shortened by 5 bases and J by 8 bases, with 18 bases between the two germline ends. The CDR3 DNA follows: TGTGCCAGCAGTAGCGGACAGTTTAGAGGAGGCTACACCTTC. This gives the protein CASSSGQFRGGYTF.

The chain is built from TRBV7-2 and TRBJ2-7, with D possibly called TRBD1 or TRBD2 (5 bases each). There are 15 residues in the CDR3. Germline V gene lookup returns CDR1 SGHTA and CDR2 FQGNSA. Trimming took 1 base from V and 0 from J, leaving 10 bases between them. The CDR3 is CASSLVTGTSYEQYF. DNA for the CDR3: TGTGCCAGCAGCTTAGTTACGGGGACCTCCTACGAGCAGTACTTC.

This clonotype was observed a few times. The chain couples TRBV7-3 to TRBJ2-1; D gene unclear. V was cut by 0 bases and J by 9 bases, with 9 bases left in between. CDR1 and CDR2 (germline): SGHTA, FQGTGA. This CDR3 has 13 amino acids. Here the CDR3 DNA reads TGTGCCAGCAGCTTAACTGACTCGGGTGAGCAGTTCTTC. Translated: CASSLTDSGEQFF.

This clonotype was recorded a few times. This chain joins TRBV6-5 and TRBJ2-3; possible D gene TRBD2, 6 bases. Germline loops: CDR1 MNHEY, CDR2 SVGAGI. The CDR3 sequence is 13 residues long. V lost 6 bases to trimming and J lost 8 bases, with 15 bases between them. In DNA form, the CDR3 reads TGTGCCAGCAGGCCAGGCCCCGGGGGTACGCAGTATTTT. Translating it yields CASRPGPGGTQYF.

V is TRBV5-1 and J is TRBJ1-1, with TRBD1 identical over 7 bases. The V gene's germline CDR1 is SGHRS and CDR2 YFSETQ. V dropped 5 bases and J dropped 0; count of bases not matched to a gene: 7. The CDR3 extends over 15 amino acids. The CDR3 spells CASRLGDSLNTEAFF. In DNA, the CDR3 is TGCGCCAGCAGACTCGGGGACAGCCTGAACACTGAAGCTTTCTTT.

V is TRBV7-2 and J is TRBJ1-4; no firm D call. Germline loops: CDR1 SGHTA, CDR2 FQGNSA. The CDR3 totals 13 residues. Trimming shortened V by 5 bases and J by 8 bases, and 12 bases separated the two germline ends. This CDR3 reads CASSLRAREKLFF. CDR3 sequence (DNA): TGTGCCAGCAGCCTGCGGGCCCGGGAAAAACTGTTTTTT.

V is TRBV6-2 or TRBV6-3 and J is TRBJ1-1; the D is unclear. The CDR3 is 13 residues long. V lost 8 bases to trimming and J lost 4 bases, with 14 bases between them. Looked up from germline, CDR1 is MNHEY and CDR2 is SVGEGT. The CDR3 DNA follows: TGTGCCAGCTTCCAAGGTGGCGGCACTGAAGCTTTCTTT. Translation gives CASFQGGGTEAFF.